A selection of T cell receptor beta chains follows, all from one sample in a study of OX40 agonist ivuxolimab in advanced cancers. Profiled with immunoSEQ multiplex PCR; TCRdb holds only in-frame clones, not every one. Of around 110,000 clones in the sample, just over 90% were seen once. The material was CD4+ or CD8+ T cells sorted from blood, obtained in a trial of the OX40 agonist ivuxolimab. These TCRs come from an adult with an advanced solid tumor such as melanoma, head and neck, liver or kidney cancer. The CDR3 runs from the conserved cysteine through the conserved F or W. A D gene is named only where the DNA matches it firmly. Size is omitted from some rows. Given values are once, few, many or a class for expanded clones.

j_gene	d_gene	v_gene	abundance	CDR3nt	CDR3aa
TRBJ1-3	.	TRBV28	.	TGTGCCAGCAGTTTATATCCTCTCTCTGGAAACACCATATATTTT	CASSLYPLSGNTIYF
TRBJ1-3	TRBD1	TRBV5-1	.	TGCGCCAGCGCACCGGGACAGCAGTTTTCCTCTGGAAACACCATATATTTT	CASAPGQQFSSGNTIYF
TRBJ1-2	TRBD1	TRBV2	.	TGTGCCAGTAGAACTACAGGGGCTGACGGCTACACCTTC	CASRTTGADGYTF
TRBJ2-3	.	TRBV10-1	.	TGCGCCAGCAGTGAACAGGAGGCCCGGACAGATACGCAGTATTTT	CASSEQEARTDTQYF
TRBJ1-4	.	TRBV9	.	TGTGCCAGCAGCACAGGATGGGGGACGAGGGAGGAAAAACTGTTTTTT	CASSTGWGTREEKLFF
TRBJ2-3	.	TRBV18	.	TGTGCCAGCTCACCACCATTGAGTGCCGGCACAGATACGCAGTATTTT	CASSPPLSAGTDTQYF
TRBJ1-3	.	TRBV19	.	TGTGCCAGTAGTATCGGGTTGGGGATCTCTGGAAACACCATATATTTT	CASSIGLGISGNTIYF
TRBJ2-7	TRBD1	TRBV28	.	TGTGCCAGCAGCCTACTCACAGGGGGCCACTACGAGCAGTACTTC	CASSLLTGGHYEQYF
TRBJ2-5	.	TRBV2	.	TGTGCCAGCAGTGTCAGGGGGGCAGGAGAGACCCAGTACTTC	CASSVRGAGETQYF
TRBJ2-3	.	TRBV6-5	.	TGTGCCAGCAGCTCGAGGGGGGATACGCAGTATTTT	CASSSRGDTQYF
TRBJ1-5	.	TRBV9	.	TGTGCCAGCAGCCCCGGGGGCAGTCATAGCAATCAGCCCCAGCATTTT	CASSPGGSHSNQPQHF
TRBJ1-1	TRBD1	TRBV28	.	TGTGCCAGCAGCCGGATTGAGGGGGCAGCTTTCTTT	CASSRIEGAAFF
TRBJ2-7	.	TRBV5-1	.	TGCGCCAGCAGTAGGTCGGGCGGGATTGCGTCCTACGAGCAGTACTTC	CASSRSGGIASYEQYF
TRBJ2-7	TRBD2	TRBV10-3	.	TGTGCCATCAGTGCCCGAACTAGCGGGGCGACCTCCTACGAGCAGTACTTC	CAISARTSGATSYEQYF
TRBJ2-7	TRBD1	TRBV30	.	TGTGCCCAGGGGGAAAAAAGCTCCTACGAGCAGTACTTC	CAQGEKSSYEQYF
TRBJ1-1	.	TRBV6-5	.	TGTGCCAGCAGTTACGGGCAAAAATACACTGAAGCTTTCTTT	CASSYGQKYTEAFF
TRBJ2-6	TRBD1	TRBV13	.	TGTGCCAGCAGCTCACTAAACAGGGGACGTGGGGCCAACGTCCTGACTTTC	CASSSLNRGRGANVLTF
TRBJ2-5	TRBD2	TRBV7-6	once	TGTGCCAGCAGCTCGGGGGGGACGGACCAAGAGACCCAGTACTTC	CASSSGGTDQETQYF
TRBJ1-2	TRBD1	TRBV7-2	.	TGTGCCAGCAGCAGAGATTTCGGGACAGGGCTAGGCTACACCTTC	CASSRDFGTGLGYTF
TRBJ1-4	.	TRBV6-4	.	TGTGCCCTAAGGAGGGTCGTGAATGAAAAACTGTTTTTT	CALRRVVNEKLFF
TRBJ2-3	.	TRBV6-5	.	TGTGCCAGCCGAGGCCTTGGGGGAGGTACAGATACGCAGTATTTT	CASRGLGGGTDTQYF
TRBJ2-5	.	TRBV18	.	TGTGCCAGCTCACCGGCCGGGGGCAGGGAGACCCAGTACTTC	CASSPAGGRETQYF
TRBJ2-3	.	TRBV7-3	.	TGTGCCAGCAGCAGGGACATTCGGGATACGCAGTATTTT	CASSRDIRDTQYF
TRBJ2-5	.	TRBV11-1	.	TGTGCCAGCAGCTTAGTTGGGGTTACCGAGACCCAGTACTTC	CASSLVGVTETQYF
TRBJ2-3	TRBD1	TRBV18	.	TGTGCCAGCTCACCCCGGGACAGGGTGGGAGATACGCAGTATTTT	CASSPRDRVGDTQYF
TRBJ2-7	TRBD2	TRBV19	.	TGTGCCAGTAGTACTACCCTCAGCGGGAGGACCTACGAGCAGTACTTC	CASSTTLSGRTYEQYF
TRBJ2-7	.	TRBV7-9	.	TGTGCCAGCAGCTACCAGAGTCAGGGGGGAAAGGAGCAGTACTTC	CASSYQSQGGKEQYF